Each of the 9 T cell receptor beta chains below was sequenced from the same sample in a study of blood T cell repertoires in COVID-19. The protocol was immunoSEQ multiplex PCR, while the TCRdb copy is restricted to in-frame clones and leaves out a portion. The sample lists some 58,000 clones, around four fifths seen once, with approximately 30% in the top ten. Sequencing used peripheral blood. These receptors all stem from a human donor in a cohort sampled during active COVID-19.

The chain couples TRBV28 to TRBJ2-1, with 8 bases aligning to TRBD2. This CDR3 has 15 amino acids. CDR1 and CDR2 from the germline V gene are MDHEN and SYDVKM. Unmatched junction bases numbered 8, after V lost 6 bases and J lost 4 bases. The CDR3 spells CASSPSSGSYNEQFF. The DNA of the CDR3 is TGTGCCAGCAGCCCTTCCAGCGGGAGTTACAATGAGCAGTTCTTC.

This sequence joins TRBV5-1 and TRBJ2-7; 8 bases are shared with TRBD1. The V segment lost 3 bases and the J segment 2 bases; nucleotides outside the gene matches: 10. Germline V CDR1 and CDR2: SGHRS, YFSETQ. The CDR3 runs to 16 residues. The CDR3 coding sequence is TGCGCCAGCAGCTGGCTGCCGGGACAGGAGACCTACGAGCAGTACTTC. As protein: CASSWLPGQETYEQYF.

The V gene is TRBV19, the J gene TRBJ2-7; D is perhaps TRBD1 (7 bases). Germline assignment: CDR1 LNHDA and CDR2 SQIVND (reference sequence). V lost 3 bases and J lost 0, with 12 bases in between. The CDR3 sequence is 15 residues long. This CDR3 is CASSIGGQLSYEQYF. The DNA of the CDR3 is TGTGCCAGTAGTATCGGGGGACAGCTCTCCTACGAGCAGTACTTC.

The CDR3 loop is CASHRGGGTGELFF. Written as DNA, the CDR3 is TGTGCCAGCCACCGGGGTGGTGGCACCGGGGAGCTGTTTTTT. The chain uses TRBV7-2 and TRBJ2-2; tentatively, D is TRBD2 (5 bases). This CDR3 has 14 amino acids. Germline loops: CDR1 SGHTA, CDR2 FQGNSA. Trimming removed 8 bases from V and 4 bases from J, with 14 bases in between.

The chain has TRBV6-5 and TRBJ1-1; D call uncertain. Germline V gene sequence: CDR1 MNHEY, CDR2 SVGAGI. The CDR3 runs to 14 residues. Trimming shortened V by 2 bases and J by 1 base, and 8 bases separated the two germline ends. CDR3 DNA sequence: TGTGCCAGCAGTTACGGGCGAAAGAACACTGAAGCTTTCTTT. Translating it yields CASSYGRKNTEAFF.

This clone was observed a few times. The chain is built from TRBV29-1 and TRBJ1-1; TRBD1 might be the D (5 bases). Between the trimmed V and J ends, which lost 7 bases and 1 base, there was a span of 13 bases. CDR1 is SQVTM, CDR2 ANQGSEA, per germline. The CDR3 loop spans 13 amino acids. The CDR3 coding sequence is TGCAGCGGGCGGGGGATTGAGAACACTGAAGCTTTCTTT. This gives the protein CSGRGIENTEAFF.

V is TRBV18 and J is TRBJ1-6; unclear D gene. Between the trimmed V and J ends, which lost 2 bases and 5 bases, there was a span of 7 bases. Germline loops: CDR1 KGHSH, CDR2 LQKENI. The CDR3 loop spans 14 amino acids. The CDR3 loop is CASSPEAHNSPLHF. The CDR3, as DNA: TGTGCCAGCTCACCAGAGGCCCATAATTCACCCCTCCACTTT.

In its sample, this clone was seen a few times. This rearrangement joins TRBV7-9 to TRBJ1-5; D is unresolved. The CDR3 runs 15 residues. The V gene lost 1 base and the J gene lost 0 bases, with 7 bases spanning the gap. Germline lookup yields CDR1 SEHNR and CDR2 FQNEAQ (reference sequence). The CDR3 loop is CASSLDGYSNQPQHF. The DNA of the CDR3 is TGTGCCAGCAGCTTAGACGGGTATAGCAATCAGCCCCAGCATTTT.

V usage is TRBV7-9 and J usage is TRBJ2-3, with TRBD2 matching 7 bases. The V segment lost 5 bases and the J segment 8 bases; nucleotides outside the gene matches: 13. The CDR3 spans 15 residues. Germline assignment: CDR1 SEHNR and CDR2 FQNEAQ (reference sequence). The CDR3 DNA reads as TGTGCCAGCAGCCCCCCTTTTAGGGAGGGAGGTACGCAGTATTTT. This sequence encodes CASSPPFREGGTQYF.